The 31 T cell receptor beta chains in this list originate from one sample, sequenced in a study of blood T cell repertoires in COVID-19. Libraries were prepared by immunoSEQ multiplex PCR; TCRdb keeps only in-frame clonotypes and omits some of them. The table records 140,000 to 150,000 clones, roughly 90% of them present only once. The sequencing input was peripheral blood. These receptors all stem from a man aged 60 to 75 with active or convalescent COVID-19.

On this clone: At one end, the junction sequence differs from germline, possibly due to a read error. CDR3 bases: TGTGCCAGCAGCCAAGATCAGCCCGGGAACAATGGGGTCTTC. Translated, it gives CASSQDQPGNNGVF. V gene TRBV3-1 (or the pseudogene TRBV3-2) combines with J gene TRBJ2-1; D is perhaps TRBD2 (5 bases). From germline, CDR1 is LGHDT and CDR2 YNNKEL (reference sequence). The CDR3 totals 14 residues.

The V call is TRBV27, the J call TRBJ1-3; D may be TRBD1 (5 bases). Trimming took off 0 bases at V and 4 bases at J, with 13 bases between the two ends. From germline, CDR1 is MNHEY and CDR2 SMNVEV (reference sequence). CDR3 size: 16 residues. This CDR3 is CASSLSLGGVGNTIYF. The CDR3 region has the DNA TGTGCCAGCAGTTTATCGCTCGGAGGGGTCGGAAACACCATATATTTT.

The chain couples TRBV9 to TRBJ1-4; D gene unclear. V lost 0 bases to trimming and J lost 0 bases, with 3 bases between them. The CDR3 spans 14 residues. Germline CDR1 SGDLS, CDR2 YYNGEE. CDR3 residues: CASSVASTNEKLFF. As DNA, the CDR3 is TGTGCCAGCAGCGTAGCATCAACTAATGAAAAACTGTTTTTT.

The rearrangement uses TRBV21-1 and TRBJ2-6; the table's D call, TRBD2, was not checked against the DNA. TRBV21-1 is labeled a pseudogene. CDR3 length: 21 residues. For the CDR3, the DNA is TGTGCCAGCAGCAAAGGAGCGGGGGGAATAAGAGGGCTGGTTGGGGCCAACGTCCTGACTTTC. Amino acid sequence: CASSKGAGGIRGLVGANVLTF.

The chain is built from TRBV7-8 and TRBJ1-6; D gene unclear. Germline V gene sequence: CDR1 SGHVS, CDR2 FQNEAQ. This CDR3 has 14 residues. V was shortened by 1 base and J by 7 bases, with 8 bases between the two germline ends. For the CDR3, the DNA is TGTGCCAGCAGCTTAGGCGGGCGCAATTCACCCCTCCACTTT. Translating it yields CASSLGGRNSPLHF.

This clone was seen only once. The rearrangement links TRBV7-8 to TRBJ1-1, with 9 bases lining up with TRBD1. The J segment lost 0 bases and the V segment lost 3 bases, leaving 8 bases of the junction unmatched. The CDR3 loop spans 17 amino acids. Germline CDR1 SGHVS, CDR2 FQNEAQ. CDR3 nucleotides: TGTGCCAGCAGCTTGAGACAGGGGGTATTAATGAACACTGAAGCTTTCTTT. Its translation is CASSLRQGVLMNTEAFF.

The DNA of the CDR3 is TGTGCCAGCACCTCAGGGACTAGCCTCAATGAGCAGTTCTTC. It is translated as CASTSGTSLNEQFF. V usage is TRBV28 and J usage is TRBJ2-1; 9 nucleotides agree with TRBD2. Germline CDR1 reads MDHEN; CDR2 reads SYDVKM. This CDR3 has 14 residues. Trimming took 7 bases from V and 6 from J; bases not matched to a gene: 7.

This sequence joins TRBV7-2 and TRBJ1-1, with TRBD1 matching over 8 bases. The V gene end was trimmed by 0 bases and the J gene end by 5 bases; junction bases not matched to a gene: 8. The CDR3 runs to 16 residues. In germline, CDR1 is SGHTA, CDR2 FQGNSA. This CDR3 reads CASSLARGQGGTEAFF. The DNA of the CDR3 is TGTGCCAGCAGCTTAGCCCGCGGACAGGGTGGGACTGAAGCTTTCTTT.

The chain has TRBV27 and TRBJ2-5; 9 bases align to TRBD2. Germline V gene lookup returns CDR1 MNHEY and CDR2 SMNVEV (reference sequence). The CDR3 totals 13 residues. With V trimmed by 7 bases and J by 3 bases, 3 bases remained unmatched. The CDR3 loop is CASTAGGEETQYF. CDR3 nucleotide sequence: TGTGCCAGCACGGCGGGAGGGGAAGAGACCCAGTACTTC.

The rearrangement joins TRBV18 to TRBJ1-1; tentatively, D is TRBD1 (6 bases). V was shortened by 0 bases and J by 4 bases, with 12 bases between the two germline ends. CDR1 KGHSH and CDR2 LQKENI come from the germline V gene. This CDR3 spans 15 amino acids. The CDR3 loop is CASSPPGGGGTEAFF. CDR3 nucleotides: TGTGCCAGCTCACCACCGGGGGGCGGGGGCACTGAAGCTTTCTTT.

The V call is TRBV27, the J call TRBJ1-2; D not certain. Trimming cost V 6 bases and J 4 bases, with 18 bases left between them. Germline CDR1 and CDR2: MNHEY and SMNVEV (reference sequence). This CDR3 region has 15 residues. CDR3 in DNA: TGTGCCAGCAGCCCCCGGACGGAGGGTTCCTATGGCTACACCTTC. Translating it yields CASSPRTEGSYGYTF.

This clone was seen just once. The chain uses TRBV30 and TRBJ2-2, with 8 bases identical to TRBD2. CDR3 size: 15 residues. The V segment lost 3 bases and the J segment 5 bases; nucleotides outside the gene matches: 8. CDR1 is GTSNPN and CDR2 is SVGIG in the germline V gene (reference sequence). CDR3 sequence reads: CAWRTSGRGTGELFF. The CDR3 coding sequence is TGTGCCTGGAGGACCAGCGGGAGAGGAACCGGGGAGCTGTTTTTT.

This clone has just a few counts. The CDR3 reads CASSLSLPNSPLHF. The CDR3 DNA follows: TGCGCCAGCAGCTTGTCCCTCCCTAATTCACCCCTCCACTTT. The J gene is TRBJ1-6, the V gene TRBV5-1; D remains unclear. The V end was cut by 1 base, the J end by 6 bases, with 8 bases between. Germline V gene sequence: CDR1 SGHRS, CDR2 YFSETQ. The CDR3 contains 14 residues.

This chain links TRBV28 with TRBJ1-1; 7 positions agree with TRBD1. The CDR3 covers 14 residues. The ends lost 7 bases at V and 5 bases at J; junction bases unmatched: 10. Germline V CDR1 and CDR2: MDHEN, SYDVKM. The DNA of the CDR3 is TGTGCCAGCACCGTAGGGGGCGGGGCGACTGAAGCTTTCTTT. This encodes CASTVGGGATEAFF. The variable domain in full, with the rest retrieved from reference TRBV28 and TRBJ1-1, is DVKVTQSSRYLVKRTGEKVFLECVQDMDHENMFWYRQDPGLGLRLIYFSYDVKMKEKGDIPEGYSVSREKKERFSLILESASTNQTSMYLCASTVGGGATEAFFGQGTRLTVV.

As to this clone: Other DNA sequences in this sample translate to the same CDR3. V is TRBV7-3 and J is TRBJ2-1, with a tentative D call TRBD1 (6 bases). Between the trimmed V and J ends, which lost 2 bases and 5 bases, there was a span of 7 bases. The CDR3 spans 13 residues. The germline V gene has CDR1 SGHTA and CDR2 FQGTGA. DNA for the CDR3: TGTGCCAGCAGCTTAGGGACAAACAATGAGCAGTTCTTC. Its translation is CASSLGTNNEQFF.

This chain uses TRBV24-1 with TRBJ1-2, with D uncertain. V was cut by 3 bases and J by 12 bases, with 10 bases left in between. CDR1 and CDR2 (germline): KGHDR, SFDVKD. The CDR3 is 11 amino acids. CDR3 DNA: TGTGCCACCAGTGATCCCCGGGTTCACACCTTC. This translates into CATSDPRVHTF.

V gene TRBV24-1 combines with J gene TRBJ2-7; possibly TRBD1 for D (6 bases). The germline CDR1 and CDR2 sequences are KGHDR and SFDVKD. The CDR3 runs 14 residues. The V gene lost 5 bases and the J gene lost 2 bases, with 12 bases spanning the gap. DNA of the CDR3: TGTGCCACCAGTGTCCTAGGGGGAACCTACGAGCAGTACTTC. It is translated as CATSVLGGTYEQYF.

Only one count was recorded for this clone. The J gene is TRBJ1-1, the V gene TRBV6-5, with D perhaps matching TRBD1 (5 bases). V was clipped by 6 bases and J by 4 bases, with 9 bases between them. From germline, CDR1 is MNHEY and CDR2 SVGAGI. CDR3 size: 12 residues. The CDR3 loop reads CASRNGATEAFF. CDR3 DNA sequence: TGTGCCAGCAGGAATGGGGCCACTGAAGCTTTCTTT.

This sequence joins TRBV7-2 and TRBJ1-2, with D possibly being TRBD1 (5 bases). This CDR3 region has 13 residues. V lost 5 bases and J 6 bases, leaving 13 bases between the germline ends. Germline V gene data show CDR1 as SGHTA and CDR2 as FQGNSA. The DNA for the CDR3 is TGTGCCAGCAGCCGCGACAGTAGGGATGGCTACACCTTC. Amino acid sequence: CASSRDSRDGYTF.

This chain connects TRBV18 to TRBJ2-1; TRBD2 matches 13 bases. CDR1 and CDR2 from the germline V gene are KGHSH and LQKENI. The CDR3 is made up of 15 amino acids. J was trimmed by 6 bases and V by 4 bases; bases with no gene match: 3. This chain's CDR3 is CASSRLAGGGNEQFF. CDR3 nucleotide sequence: TGTGCCAGCTCACGACTAGCGGGAGGCGGCAATGAGCAGTTCTTC.

The chain is built from TRBV3-1 (or the pseudogene TRBV3-2) and TRBJ2-2, with a tentative D call TRBD2 (7 bases). Per the germline V gene, CDR1 is LGHDT and CDR2 is YNNKEL (reference sequence). Between the trimmed V and J ends, which lost 1 base and 6 bases, there was a span of 15 bases. This CDR3 region has 16 residues. CDR3 DNA sequence: TGTGCCAGCAGCCAAGGGGAGGGGGGTTTATCCGGGGAGCTGTTTTTT. Amino acids: CASSQGEGGLSGELFF.

The rearrangement uses TRBV30 and TRBJ1-1; no definite D call. V gave up 1 base and J gave up 8 bases, with 17 bases separating them. CDR1 and CDR2 from the germline V gene are GTSNPN and SVGIG (reference sequence). The CDR3 covers 14 residues. In nucleotides, the CDR3 is TGTGCCTGGAGTGCACAACATCTTACTACCGAAGCTTTCTTT. Its translation is CAWSAQHLTTEAFF. The variable domain in full, completed from reference TRBV30 and TRBJ1-1, reads SQTIHQWPATLVQPVGSPLSLECTVEGTSNPNLYWYRQAAGRGLQLLFYSVGIGQISSEVPQNLSASRPQDRQFILSSKKLLLSDSGFYLCAWSAQHLTTEAFFGQGTRLTVV.

This chain uses TRBV5-4 with TRBJ2-7; 11 bases are shared with TRBD1. The germline V gene encodes CDR1 SGHNT and CDR2 YYREEE (reference sequence). V shed 4 bases and J 3 bases; nucleotides not matched to a gene: 6. The CDR3 spans 15 residues. CDR3 sequence: CASSIGQGALYEQYF. The CDR3 DNA is TGTGCCAGCAGCATAGGACAGGGGGCCCTCTACGAGCAGTACTTC.

This chain joins TRBV12-3 or TRBV12-4 and TRBJ2-7; tentative D call: TRBD2 (6 bases). The CDR3 has 13 residues. V was shortened by 6 bases and J by 2 bases, with 11 bases between the two germline ends. Here the CDR3 DNA reads TGTGCCAGCAGAAGGACGGGAGCCTACGAGCAGTACTTC. Translated: CASRRTGAYEQYF.

The rearrangement uses TRBV6-5 and TRBJ1-2; D unclear. The CDR3 totals 12 residues. Germline V gives CDR1 MNHEY, CDR2 SVGAGI. V dropped 7 bases and J dropped 8 bases, with 14 bases sitting between them. The chain's CDR3 is CASTPGYGGYTF. CDR3 in DNA: TGTGCCAGCACCCCAGGCTATGGCGGCTACACCTTC.

This clone was seen a single time. This rearrangement joins TRBV5-6 to TRBJ1-5; 7 bases agree with TRBD1. Looked up from germline, CDR1 is SGHDT and CDR2 is YYEEEE. V lost 1 base and J lost 0; bases outside the gene matches: 10. The CDR3 is made up of 18 amino acids. In nucleotides, the CDR3 is TGTGCCAGCAGCTTGTACATAGCGGGACAGTATAGCAATCAGCCCCAGCATTTT. This codes for CASSLYIAGQYSNQPQHF.

The V and J genes are TRBV28 and TRBJ1-6, with D perhaps matching TRBD1 (6 bases). This CDR3 has 15 amino acids. V gave up 6 bases and J gave up 10 bases, with 19 bases separating them. Germline V gene data show CDR1 as MDHEN and CDR2 as SYDVKM. CDR3 bases: TGTGCCAGCAGGGGGCAGGGGCAGGGAAAATCACCCCTCCACTTT. Protein sequence: CASRGQGQGKSPLHF.

This chain links TRBV6-6 with TRBJ2-7; 13 bases are a match to TRBD2. The trim removed 6 bases at V and 2 bases at J, leaving 4 bases unmatched. This CDR3 has 15 amino acids. Germline lookup yields CDR1 MNHNY and CDR2 SVGAGI (reference sequence). CDR3 residues: CASRTGTSGAYEQYF. In DNA, the CDR3 is TGTGCCAGCAGAACAGGGACTAGCGGGGCCTACGAGCAGTACTTC.

V gene TRBV7-3 combines with J gene TRBJ2-5, with D unresolved. Trimming stripped 3 bases from V and 0 bases from J, with 5 bases between. This CDR3 region has 13 residues. Looked up from germline, CDR1 is SGHTA and CDR2 is FQGTGA. Written as DNA, the CDR3 is TGTGCCAGCAGCTTGGCCGACCAAGAGACCCAGTACTTC. It is translated as CASSLADQETQYF.

The sample holds a few counts of this clone. This chain links TRBV30 with TRBJ1-3; D might be TRBD1 (5 bases). Germline loops: CDR1 GTSNPN, CDR2 SVGIG (reference sequence). The CDR3 covers 12 residues. V was trimmed by 7 bases and J by 4 bases, leaving 11 bases between them. CDR3: CASTGAGNTIYF. CDR3 nucleotide sequence: TGTGCCTCAACAGGAGCCGGAAACACCATATATTTT. Using reference TRBV30 and TRBJ1-3 for the parts outside the CDR3, the full variable domain is SQTIHQWPATLVQPVGSPLSLECTVEGTSNPNLYWYRQAAGRGLQLLFYSVGIGQISSEVPQNLSASRPQDRQFILSSKKLLLSDSGFYLCASTGAGNTIYFGEGSWLTVV.

This sequence joins TRBV4-1 and TRBJ1-4; possibly TRBD1 for D (6 bases). Germline assignment: CDR1 MGHRA and CDR2 YSYEKL. V was trimmed by 0 bases and J by 8 bases, leaving 19 bases between them. The CDR3 runs to 17 residues. CDR3 DNA: TGCGCCAGCAGCCAAGATAAAGGAACAGGGTGGGTAGAAAAACTGTTTTTT. This gives the protein CASSQDKGTGWVEKLFF.